Reported below is one T cell receptor beta chain. These data are taken from a study of blood T cell repertoires in COVID-19. About the research overall: COVID-19 samples from acute and convalescent phases originated in the United States, Italy and Spain.

Sequencing was performed with immunoSEQ multiplex PCR; in TCRdb, only in-frame clones are kept and a portion is missing. The profile shows a few hundred thousand clones, 84% of them singletons. The V gene's germline CDR1 is KGHSH and CDR2 LQKENI. The CDR3 extends over 15 amino acids. Losses at the gene ends were 5 bases for V and 2 bases for J; bases not matched to a gene: 7. The source is a man aged 25 to 40 with active or convalescent COVID-19. The V and J genes are TRBV18 and TRBJ2-3, with 7 bases lining up with TRBD2. Sequenced input: peripheral blood. CDR3: CASSATGGHTDTQYF. As DNA, the CDR3 is TGTGCCAGCTCAGCGACGGGAGGCCACACAGATACGCAGTATTTT. Full variable domain (missing parts from reference TRBV18 and TRBJ2-3): NAGVMQNPRHLVRRRGQEARLRCSPMKGHSHVYWYRQLPEEGLKFMVYLQKENIIDESGMPKERFSAEFPKEGPSILRIQQVVRGDSAAYFCASSATGGHTDTQYFGPGTRLTVL.